Following are 8 T cell receptor beta chains from one sample sequenced in a study of blood T cell repertoires in COVID-19. Only in-frame clones appear in the TCRdb table, and some are missing; sequencing was by immunoSEQ multiplex PCR. The sample holds around 450,000 clones, around 90% seen once. Sequenced input: PBMCs or T cells enriched from blood (not recorded which). Source of these receptors: a woman aged 18-29 years who had recovered from COVID-19.

This chain connects TRBV30 to TRBJ2-5; 8 bases match TRBD2. The V gene end was trimmed by 0 bases and the J gene end by 4 bases; junction bases not matched to a gene: 4. Germline values: CDR1 GTSNPN, CDR2 SVGIG (reference sequence). CDR3 size: 14 residues. CDR3 loop: CAWSVGGGRETQYF. The CDR3 region has the DNA TGTGCCTGGAGTGTGGGCGGGGGGAGAGAGACCCAGTACTTC.

V and J are TRBV7-3 and TRBJ1-5, with D unclear. In germline, CDR1 is SGHTA, CDR2 FQGTGA. V dropped 2 bases and J dropped 1 base, with 6 bases sitting between them. This CDR3 has 14 residues. As DNA, the CDR3 is TGTGCCAGCAGCTTACTCCCCAGCAATCAGCCCCAGCATTTT. Translating gives CASSLLPSNQPQHF.

The chain employs TRBV27 and TRBJ2-5; 11 bases map to TRBD2. V lost 6 bases and J lost 5; bases outside the gene matches: 8. Per germline, CDR1 MNHEY and CDR2 SMNVEV (reference sequence). The CDR3 spans 15 residues. The CDR3 protein is CASSSLAGGQETQYF. CDR3 coding DNA: TGTGCCAGCAGCTCCCTAGCGGGGGGACAGGAGACCCAGTACTTC.

This clone was counted only a few times. Other DNA sequences in this specimen translate into the identical CDR3. The V and J genes are TRBV7-3 and TRBJ1-1; TRBD1 agrees at 7 bases. The CDR3 is made up of 13 amino acids. Germline CDR1 and CDR2: SGHTA and FQGTGA. V gave up 5 bases and J gave up 1 base; unmatched junction bases: 1. The CDR3 here is CASSRDRNTEAFF. Written as DNA, the CDR3 is TGTGCCAGCAGCCGGGACAGGAACACTGAAGCTTTCTTT.

V usage is TRBV6-5 and J usage is TRBJ1-1; D is unclear. The CDR3 totals 12 residues. The V end was cut by 7 bases, the J end by 5 bases, with 11 bases between. From germline, CDR1 is MNHEY and CDR2 SVGAGI. The CDR3 loop is CASTPGVTEAFF. DNA for the CDR3: TGTGCCAGCACCCCCGGGGTTACTGAAGCTTTCTTT.

J is TRBJ2-1 and V is TRBV28; 11 bases fit TRBD2. Germline CDR1 reads MDHEN; CDR2 reads SYDVKM. The CDR3 spans 15 residues. The V segment lost 6 bases and the J segment 3 bases; nucleotides outside the gene matches: 4. Here the CDR3 reads CASRLGLADYNEQFF. For the CDR3, the DNA is TGTGCCAGCAGATTGGGACTAGCGGACTACAATGAGCAGTTCTTC.

This chain connects TRBV7-2 to TRBJ2-7; the D gene is possibly TRBD1 (6 bases). CDR3 size: 14 residues. CDR1 is SGHTA and CDR2 is FQGNSA in the germline V gene. Between the trimmed V and J ends, which lost 4 bases and 7 bases, there was a span of 17 bases. CDR3 DNA sequence: TGTGCCAGCAGCTCCCTTGGGGGCGTAGGAGAGCAGTACTTC. It translates to CASSSLGGVGEQYF.

The rearrangement uses TRBV11-2 and TRBJ1-1; D call uncertain. CDR3 length: 12 residues. The V end was cut by 1 base, the J end by 6 bases, with 6 bases between. Germline-derived CDR1 and CDR2 are SGHAT and FQNNGV. The CDR3 region is CASSLVVSEAFF. CDR3 nucleotides: TGTGCCAGCAGCTTAGTCGTGTCTGAAGCTTTCTTT.